This T cell receptor (beta chain) originates from a study of tumor and adjacent non-tumor tissue in lung cancer. Study summary: The cohort had 12 adenocarcinoma, a couple of squamous cell and 1 small cell patients. Samples averaged approximately 4.2 million productive TCRbeta reads each.

No cell sorting was done before RNA was extracted from the tissue. Per the germline V gene, CDR1 is MDHEN and CDR2 is SYDVKM. CDR3 length: 16 residues. General observations from the study: TCR diversity was significantly greater in tumor than normal lung tissue.

The table lists this clonotype with a count of one. The antigen remains undetermined. No conserved phenylalanine or tryptophan ends this CDR3, so it is likely a read error. The library came from three nested PCR rounds adapted from ARM-PCR protocols. One entry per CDR3 protein, called by TCRdb with MiXCR from the multiplex PCR reads. The table shows 200,000 to 250,000 distinct CDR3 sequences, with over 55% occurring only once. This chain connects TRBV28 to TRBJ2-7; TRBD1 matches at 10 bases. Material for sequencing was lung tumor tissue. The sequence derives from a man aged 55 to 70 with non-small cell lung cancer. CDR3 residues: CANSGTGEIIGYEQYY. Written as DNA, the CDR3 is TGTGCCAACAGTGGGACAGGGGAAATTATCGGGTACGAGCAGTACTAC.